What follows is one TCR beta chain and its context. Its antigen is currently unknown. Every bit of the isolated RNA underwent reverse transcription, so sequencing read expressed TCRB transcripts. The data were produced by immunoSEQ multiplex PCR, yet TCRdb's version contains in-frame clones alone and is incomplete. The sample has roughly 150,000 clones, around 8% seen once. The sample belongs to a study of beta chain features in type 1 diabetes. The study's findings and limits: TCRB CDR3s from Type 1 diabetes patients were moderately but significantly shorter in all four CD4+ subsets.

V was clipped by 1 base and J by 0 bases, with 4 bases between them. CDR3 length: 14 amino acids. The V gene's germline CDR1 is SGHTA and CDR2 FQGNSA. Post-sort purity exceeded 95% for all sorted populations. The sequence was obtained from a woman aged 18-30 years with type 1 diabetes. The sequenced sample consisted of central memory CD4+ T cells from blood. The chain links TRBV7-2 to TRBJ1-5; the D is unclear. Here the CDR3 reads CASSLESSNQPQHF. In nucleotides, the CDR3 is TGTGCCAGCAGCTTAGAGAGTAGCAATCAGCCCCAGCATTTT.